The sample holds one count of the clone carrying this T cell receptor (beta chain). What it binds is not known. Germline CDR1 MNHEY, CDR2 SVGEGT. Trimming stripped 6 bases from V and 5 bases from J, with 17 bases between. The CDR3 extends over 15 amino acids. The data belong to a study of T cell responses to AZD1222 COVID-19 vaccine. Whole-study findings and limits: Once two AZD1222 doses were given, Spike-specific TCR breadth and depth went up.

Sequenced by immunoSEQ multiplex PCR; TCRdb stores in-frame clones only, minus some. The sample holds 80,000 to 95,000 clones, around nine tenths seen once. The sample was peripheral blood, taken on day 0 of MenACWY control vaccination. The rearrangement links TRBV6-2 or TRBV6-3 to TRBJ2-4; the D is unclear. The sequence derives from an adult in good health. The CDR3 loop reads CASSHTPPTENIQYF. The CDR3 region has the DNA TGTGCCAGCAGCCATACCCCCCCGACCGAAAACATTCAGTACTTC.